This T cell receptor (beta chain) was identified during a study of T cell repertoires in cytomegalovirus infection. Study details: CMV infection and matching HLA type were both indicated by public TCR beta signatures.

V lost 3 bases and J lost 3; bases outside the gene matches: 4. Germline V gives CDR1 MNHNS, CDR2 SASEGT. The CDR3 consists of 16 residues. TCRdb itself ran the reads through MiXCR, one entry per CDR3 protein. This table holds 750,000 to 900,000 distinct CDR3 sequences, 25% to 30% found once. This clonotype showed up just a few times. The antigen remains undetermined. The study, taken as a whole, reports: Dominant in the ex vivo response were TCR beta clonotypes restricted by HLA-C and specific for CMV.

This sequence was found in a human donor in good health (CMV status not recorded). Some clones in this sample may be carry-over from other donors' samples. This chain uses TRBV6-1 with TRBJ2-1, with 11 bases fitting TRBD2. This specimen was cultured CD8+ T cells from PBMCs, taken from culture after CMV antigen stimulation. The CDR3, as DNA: TGTGCCAGCAGTGAGGCTAGCGGGGGGTTCTACAATGAGCAGTTCTTC. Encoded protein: CASSEASGGFYNEQFF.